What follows describes a single T cell receptor beta chain. The CDR3 has 18 residues. V trimming: 2 bases; J trimming: 9 bases; junction bases outside the gene matches: 19. This entry belongs to a study of control samples from healthy donors and cancer patients. Generated by immunoSEQ multiplex PCR, the TCRdb table keeps only in-frame clones and is missing some. This table has approximately 140,000 clones, 91% appearing once. The specimen was blood. The sequence was collected from a man aged 18 to 29 in good health. This chain links TRBV5-3 with TRBJ1-5, with 8 bases fitting TRBD1. TRBV5-3 is an ORF, with its function uncertain. The CDR3 DNA reads TGTGCCAGAAGCTTTTGGGGTCACCTACAGGGGGGAGAGGGGCCCCAGCATTTT. Translated: CARSFWGHLQGGEGPQHF.